This passage covers 3 T cell receptor beta chains from one sample sequenced in a study of tissue T cells after allogeneic stem cell transplantation. The time point was: mouse harvest day 14 after allogeneic transplant. Each mouse received 10^7 T-cell-depleted marrow cells plus 10^6 splenic CD5+ T cells by tail vein. Sequencing was performed with immunoSEQ multiplex PCR; in TCRdb, only in-frame clones are kept and a portion is missing. Of approximately 4,400 clones in the sample, almost 50% were seen once. Sequenced material: lymph node tissue. Receptor source: a female BALB/c mouse given C57BL/6 T cells with graft-versus-host disease after an allogeneic hematopoietic cell transplant.

A note on this clone: This likely reflects a read error, since a far larger clone is one base away. Each gene name is a mouse one. The read gets to within 1 residue of the CDR3 end, and the germline J gene fills in the rest. The chain recombines TRBV13-3 with TRBJ2-1; 13 bases are a match to TRBD2. The CDR3 length is 16 residues. Germline V gene data show CDR1 as NNHDY and CDR2 as SYVADS. CDR3 region: CARSPGLGGRGAEQFF. The covered CDR3 bases are TGTGCCCGCAGCCCCGGACTGGGGGGGCGAGGTGCTGAGCAGTTC.

Comment on this clone: Gene labels here are mouse ones. The sequence runs out 1 residue before the end of the CDR3; the remainder is reconstructed from the germline J gene. The chain joins TRBV13-1 to TRBJ2-3; TRBD2 agrees at 8 bases. Germline V gene sequence: CDR1 NSHNY, CDR2 SYGAGN. The CDR3 extends over 15 amino acids. V dropped 3 bases and J dropped 0; count of bases not matched to a gene: 3. Partial CDR3 DNA: TGTGCCAGCAGTGGGACTGGGAGAAGTGCAGAAACGCTGTAT. The encoded protein is CASSGTGRSAETLY. The entire CDR3 protein reads CASSGTGRSAETLYF.

Turning to this clone: Gene names follow the mouse nomenclature. The read gets to within 1 residue of the CDR3 end, and the germline J gene fills in the rest. V gene TRBV26 combines with J gene TRBJ2-4, with TRBD2 identical over 8 bases. The CDR3 spans 13 residues. Germline V gives CDR1 KGHPV, CDR2 FQNQEV (reference sequence). J was trimmed by 5 bases and V by 4 bases; bases with no gene match: 2. The CDR3 sequence: CASSRLGINTLYF. The DNA read from the CDR3 is TGTGCCAGCAGTCGACTGGGGATAAACACCTTGTAC.